A single sample gave rise to the 32 T cell receptor beta chains below, sequenced in a study of blood T cell repertoires in COVID-19. Clones were read by immunoSEQ multiplex PCR, and TCRdb kept only the in-frame ones, dropping some. The sample gives over 200,000 clones, roughly 86% of which show up once; around 2.8% is in the top ten. The sample was peripheral blood. The origin of the receptors is a woman aged 55-69 years with acute or convalescent COVID-19.

V usage is TRBV5-1 and J usage is TRBJ2-1; 7 positions agree with TRBD2. Trimming took 5 bases from V and 4 from J; bases not matched to a gene: 9. CDR3 length: 15 amino acids. Germline V gene sequence: CDR1 SGHRS, CDR2 YFSETQ. In nucleotides, the CDR3 is TGCGCCAGCAGTTCACTAGCGTTAACTTACAATGAGCAGTTCTTC. The encoded protein is CASSSLALTYNEQFF.

The chain carries TRBV30 and TRBJ2-1, with TRBD1 matching 7 bases. Trimming removed 2 bases from V and 8 bases from J; junction bases left unmatched: 3. Germline loops: CDR1 GTSNPN, CDR2 SVGIG (reference sequence). The CDR3 totals 12 residues. The CDR3 DNA is TGTGCCTGGAGTCCACAGGGGTATGAGCAGTTCTTC. This gives the protein CAWSPQGYEQFF.

A single count supports this clone. The rearrangement uses TRBV5-1 and TRBJ1-2, with D tentatively TRBD1 (6 bases). The CDR3 sequence is 14 residues long. Germline V gene lookup returns CDR1 SGHRS and CDR2 YFSETQ. With 1 base removed from V and 2 bases from J, the gap between germline ends came to 9 bases. The CDR3 DNA is TGCGCCAGCAGCTTGTCGACAGGAAACTATGGCTACACCTTC. As protein: CASSLSTGNYGYTF.

The V and J genes are TRBV4-1 and TRBJ1-5; 11 bases are a match to TRBD1. The ends lost 3 bases at V and 0 bases at J; junction bases unmatched: 4. This CDR3 is 17 amino acids long. Per germline, CDR1 MGHRA and CDR2 YSYEKL. The CDR3 here is CASSQGQGDYSNQPQHF. The DNA for the CDR3 is TGCGCCAGCAGCCAGGGACAGGGGGATTATAGCAATCAGCCCCAGCATTTT.

The chain uses TRBV4-3 and TRBJ2-4; tentative D call: TRBD2 (6 bases). The CDR3 loop spans 18 amino acids. Trimming stripped 0 bases from V and 0 bases from J, with 15 bases between. Germline CDR1 LGHNA, CDR2 YSLEER. CDR3 sequence: CASSQEILGRRAKNIQYF. CDR3 DNA sequence: TGCGCCAGCAGCCAAGAGATTTTAGGGAGGAGAGCCAAAAACATTCAGTACTTC.

This rearrangement joins TRBV19 to TRBJ1-3, with 8 bases that match TRBD1. Germline V gene sequence: CDR1 LNHDA, CDR2 SQIVND (reference sequence). V shed 6 bases and J 2 bases; nucleotides not matched to a gene: 3. The CDR3 has 14 residues. CDR3 DNA sequence: TGTGCCAGTAGCCTGACAGGGGCTGGAAACACCATATATTTT. It codes for CASSLTGAGNTIYF.

The rearrangement uses TRBV9 and TRBJ2-3; D not certain. CDR1 is SGDLS and CDR2 is YYNGEE in the germline V gene. The CDR3 loop spans 14 amino acids. The V gene lost 4 bases and the J gene lost 3 bases, with 12 bases spanning the gap. CDR3 nucleotides: TGTGCCAGCAGCTCCACAAGGAGTACAGATACGCAGTATTTT. Amino acids: CASSSTRSTDTQYF.

V and J are TRBV3-1 (or the pseudogene TRBV3-2) and TRBJ2-1, with 9 bases matching TRBD2. The CDR3 runs to 16 residues. With V trimmed by 4 bases and J by 6 bases, 10 bases remained unmatched. Germline loops: CDR1 LGHDT, CDR2 YNNKEL (reference sequence). The CDR3 loop is CASSLAGSGRINEQFF. CDR3 DNA: TGTGCCAGCAGCCTTGCAGGTAGCGGGAGAATCAATGAGCAGTTCTTC.

The V and J genes are TRBV11-2 and TRBJ1-2; the D gene is possibly TRBD1 (5 bases). Trimming shortened V by 5 bases and J by 5 bases, and 9 bases separated the two germline ends. CDR3 size: 12 residues. Germline loops: CDR1 SGHAT, CDR2 FQNNGV. The CDR3 region has the DNA TGTGCCAGCAGCGAACAGGATTATGGCTACACCTTC. Amino acids: CASSEQDYGYTF.

The CDR3 sequence is CASRESRTGLSNQPQHF. DNA of the CDR3: TGTGCCAGCAGGGAATCCCGGACAGGGCTGAGCAATCAGCCCCAGCATTTT. This sequence joins TRBV6-4 and TRBJ1-5; 8 nucleotides agree with TRBD1. The CDR3 has 17 residues. The trim removed 6 bases at V and 1 base at J, leaving 11 bases unmatched. Germline-derived CDR1 and CDR2 are MRHNA and SNTAGT.

This chain connects TRBV30 to TRBJ2-3, with D maybe TRBD2 (6 bases). The CDR3 length is 14 residues. Deletions cut 0 bases from V and 2 bases from J, with 9 bases between. From germline, CDR1 is GTSNPN and CDR2 SVGIG (reference sequence). CDR3 bases: TGTGCCTGGAGTGTTACGGGAGACACAGATACGCAGTATTTT. Its protein product is CAWSVTGDTDTQYF.

This chain links TRBV6-5 with TRBJ2-2; a weak D match, TRBD1 (6 bases). The germline V gene has CDR1 MNHEY and CDR2 SVGAGI. Trimming shortened V by 6 bases and J by 6 bases, and 14 bases separated the two germline ends. The CDR3 spans 14 residues. CDR3 nucleotide sequence: TGTGCCAGCAGACCACAGGGAATTGCCGGGGAGCTGTTTTTT. The encoded protein is CASRPQGIAGELFF.

The CDR3 loop is CASSRGTGEEGYTF. In DNA, the CDR3 is TGTGCCAGCAGCCGCGGGACAGGGGAAGAGGGCTACACCTTC. V is TRBV6-2 or TRBV6-3 and J is TRBJ1-2; TRBD1 aligns across 10 bases. The CDR3 sequence is 14 residues long. Germline V gives CDR1 MNHEY, CDR2 SVGEGT. The V segment lost 6 bases and the J segment 8 bases; nucleotides outside the gene matches: 9.

V and J are TRBV29-1 and TRBJ2-7; TRBD2 might be the D (6 bases). V lost 4 bases, J lost 6 bases, and 22 bases lay in between. CDR1 and CDR2 (germline): SQVTM, ANQGSEA. The CDR3 consists of 15 residues. The CDR3 DNA reads TGCAGCGTTGCGCTCTATGTGGGAGGAACCTCCGAGCAGTACTTC. Translating it yields CSVALYVGGTSEQYF.

The rearrangement links TRBV6-5 to TRBJ1-3, with D perhaps TRBD1 (5 bases). Germline V lookup: CDR1 MNHEY, CDR2 SVGAGI. The CDR3 extends over 12 amino acids. V was clipped by 11 bases and J by 5 bases, with 13 bases between them. CDR3 bases: TGTGCCTATCCCCGGGGGAGAAACACCATATATTTT. As protein: CAYPRGRNTIYF.

This chain uses TRBV5-1 with TRBJ1-3; D is ambiguous. Germline V gene sequence: CDR1 SGHRS, CDR2 YFSETQ. This CDR3 contains 14 residues. Trimming removed 0 bases from V and 2 bases from J, with 6 bases in between. CDR3 bases: TGCGCCAGCAGCTTGGAATTCGCTGGAAACACCATATATTTT. Amino acid sequence: CASSLEFAGNTIYF.

The chain uses TRBV5-8 and TRBJ1-5, with D possibly TRBD1 on 6 matching bases. The CDR3 spans 14 residues. Germline CDR1 SGHTS, CDR2 YDEGEE. The V end was cut by 2 bases, the J end by 4 bases, with 10 bases between. CDR3: CASSLQGRNQPQHF. DNA for the CDR3: TGTGCCAGCAGCTTACAGGGACGAAATCAGCCCCAGCATTTT.

V usage is TRBV6-5 and J usage is TRBJ2-4, with D hard to call. The CDR3 covers 10 residues. Germline lookup yields CDR1 MNHEY and CDR2 SVGAGI. V shed 2 bases and J shed 10 bases, with 3 bases lying between them. CDR3 nucleotides: TGTGCCAGCAGTTACCCAATTCAGTACTTC. It is translated as CASSYPIQYF.

The chain joins TRBV24-1 to TRBJ2-1, with D perhaps matching TRBD1 (5 bases). V was trimmed by 8 bases and J by 7 bases, leaving 14 bases between them. The CDR3 extends over 13 amino acids. CDR1 is KGHDR, CDR2 SFDVKD, per germline. The CDR3 DNA reads TGTGCCACCAAACTCCTCCCAGGGAATGAGCAGTTCTTC. Residues: CATKLLPGNEQFF.

The chain links TRBV11-2 to TRBJ2-7, with TRBD1 as a possible D gene (5 bases). The CDR3 runs 15 residues. V was shortened by 1 base and J by 6 bases, with 16 bases between the two germline ends. Germline CDR1 and CDR2: SGHAT and FQNNGV. Here the CDR3 DNA reads TGTGCCAGCAGCTTAGTTGTACGGCAGGGCGGCGAGCAGTACTTC. This translates into CASSLVVRQGGEQYF.

The V gene is TRBV4-3, the J gene TRBJ1-2, with D possibly TRBD1 on 6 matching bases. This CDR3 is built from 15 residues. The germline gives CDR1 LGHNA, CDR2 YSLEER. V was cut by 1 base and J by 4 bases, with 13 bases left in between. The CDR3 loop is CASSQVTRGGYGYTF. In nucleotides, the CDR3 is TGCGCCAGCAGCCAAGTAACCAGGGGCGGCTATGGCTACACCTTC.

This rearrangement joins TRBV7-8 to TRBJ2-3; TRBD2 matches at 11 bases. This CDR3 comprises 18 residues. Germline CDR1 reads SGHVS; CDR2 reads FQNEAQ. Trimming removed 7 bases from V and 8 bases from J; junction bases left unmatched: 20. The chain's CDR3 is CASKDDRLLAGAGGTQYF. The CDR3 DNA reads as TGTGCCAGCAAGGATGACCGATTACTAGCGGGAGCGGGTGGTACGCAGTATTTT.

The rearrangement joins TRBV19 to TRBJ2-1; 10 bases are a match to TRBD2. Germline V lookup: CDR1 LNHDA, CDR2 SQIVND (reference sequence). This CDR3 contains 14 residues. Unmatched junction bases numbered 3, after V lost 3 bases and J lost 7 bases. The CDR3 loop reads CASSMPSGRNEQFF. The DNA of the CDR3 is TGTGCCAGTAGTATGCCTAGCGGGAGAAATGAGCAGTTCTTC.

This chain uses TRBV6-1 with TRBJ2-1; the D is unclear. Germline lookup yields CDR1 MNHNS and CDR2 SASEGT. Trimming took off 3 bases at V and 7 bases at J, with 10 bases between the two ends. The CDR3 spans 13 residues. In DNA, the CDR3 is TGTGCCAGCAGTGAGTCAGGTAGAAATGAGCAGTTCTTC. Its protein is CASSESGRNEQFF.

V and J are TRBV4-2 and TRBJ2-5; TRBD2 matches at 8 bases. This CDR3 has 17 amino acids. Germline CDR1 and CDR2: LGHNA and YNFKEQ. V trimming: 0 bases; J trimming: 4 bases; junction bases outside the gene matches: 10. CDR3: CASSQEWVAGPPETQYF. CDR3 coding DNA: TGTGCCAGCAGCCAAGAGTGGGTAGCGGGGCCCCCAGAGACCCAGTACTTC.

V and J are TRBV29-1 and TRBJ1-1; a weak D match, TRBD1 (5 bases). V lost 2 bases to trimming and J lost 1 base, with 11 bases between them. The CDR3 sequence is 14 residues long. The V gene's germline CDR1 is SQVTM and CDR2 ANQGSEA. DNA for the CDR3: TGCAGCGTTGAATCGGGGCGGGGGAACACTGAAGCTTTCTTT. Its translation: CSVESGRGNTEAFF.

This chain links TRBV7-2 with TRBJ2-7; a possible D gene is TRBD2 (5 bases). Germline V gene data show CDR1 as SGHTA and CDR2 as FQGNSA. Trimming cost V 0 bases and J 3 bases, with 9 bases left between them. The CDR3 length is 14 residues. DNA of the CDR3: TGTGCCAGCAGCTTAGCGGGAGTATACTACGAGCAGTACTTC. This gives the protein CASSLAGVYYEQYF.

J is TRBJ2-5 and V is TRBV6-5; 8 positions match TRBD2. Germline values: CDR1 MNHEY, CDR2 SVGAGI. This CDR3 has 14 residues. V lost 6 bases to trimming and J lost 0 bases; unmatched junction nucleotides: 3. The CDR3 reads CASRGGGYQETQYF. Written as DNA, the CDR3 is TGTGCCAGCAGAGGCGGGGGGTACCAAGAGACCCAGTACTTC.

Note on this clone: This same CDR3 is encoded by further DNA sequences in the sample. The chain joins TRBV5-1 to TRBJ1-2, with 8 bases fitting TRBD1. After removal of 3 bases from V and 6 bases from J, the junction contained 4 bases not matched to a gene. The CDR3 is 13 residues long. Germline lookup yields CDR1 SGHRS and CDR2 YFSETQ. The CDR3 nucleotides are TGCGCCAGCAGCTCCGGACAGGGTAATGGCTACACCTTC. The encoded protein is CASSSGQGNGYTF.

The V and J genes are TRBV24-1 and TRBJ1-2; perhaps TRBD1 as D (5 bases). Trimming took off 2 bases at V and 5 bases at J, with 14 bases between the two ends. The CDR3 consists of 15 residues. Germline V gives CDR1 KGHDR, CDR2 SFDVKD. CDR3 nucleotide sequence: TGTGCCACCAGTGATTACGTTGGACAAAGATATGGCTACACCTTC. It specifies CATSDYVGQRYGYTF.

The sample holds a few counts of this clone. The chain couples TRBV10-3 to TRBJ1-5; 8 bases are shared with TRBD1. V gave up 4 bases and J gave up 0 bases; unmatched junction bases: 8. The CDR3 is 17 residues long. CDR1 and CDR2 (germline): ENHRY, SYGVKD. DNA of the CDR3: TGTGCCATCAGTGGAGCTCAGGGGGCCGATAGCAATCAGCCCCAGCATTTT. It is translated as CAISGAQGADSNQPQHF.

The chain carries TRBV6-6 and TRBJ1-1; a possible D gene is TRBD1 (6 bases). Looked up from germline, CDR1 is MNHNY and CDR2 is SVGAGI (reference sequence). This CDR3 is 14 amino acids long. V shed 2 bases and J shed 4 bases, with 11 bases lying between them. The CDR3 DNA follows: TGTGCCAGCAGTTACGACCAGGGGATCACTGAAGCTTTCTTT. This gives the protein CASSYDQGITEAFF.